The rows below give T cell receptor beta chains drawn from one sample of a study of cytomegalovirus exposure and HLA in healthy donors. Sequenced by immunoSEQ multiplex PCR; TCRdb stores in-frame clones only, minus some. The sample has some 160,000 clones, around 80% seen once; the top ten hold 1.5% to 2.5%. The sample consisted of PBMCs. The receptors originated from a man between 18 and 29 years old in good health and CMV-seronegative. CDR3s include the opening cysteine and the closing phenylalanine or tryptophan.

j_call cdr3_length v_call cdr3_aa
TRBJ2-2 16 TRBV4-3 CASSQDDRQGAGELFF
TRBJ2-6 16 TRBV27 CASSLSGGTGANVLTF
TRBJ1-6 13 TRBV4-3 CASSQDLDSPLHF
TRBJ1-2 13 TRBV11-2 CASSFGGFNGYTF
TRBJ1-1 14 TRBV30 CAWRLKGGDTEAFF
TRBJ1-6 15 TRBV28 CASSSTTGAASLLHF
TRBJ2-2 14 TRBV6-1 CASKRGWDTGELFF
TRBJ1-1 14 TRBV11-1 CASSLIQGGTEAFF
TRBJ2-7 15 TRBV7-2 CASSLVGGATYEQYF
TRBJ1-1 14 TRBV9 CASSSVSERTEAFF
TRBJ1-5 12 TRBV2 CASGTGDQPQHF
TRBJ2-6 16 TRBV13 CASSPQRFSGANVLTF
TRBJ2-3 16 TRBV5-4 CASSLERGGYTDTQYF